Listed here are 25 T cell receptor beta chains from one sample, sequenced in a study of T cells in Graves' hyperthyroidism and ophthalmopathy. TCR beta CDR3 region amplification was performed from RNA transcripts. RT-PCR in the first round (using the HTBI primer set) targeted the TCR CDR3. TCRdb reprocessed the multiplex PCR reads via MiXCR and lists one record per CDR3 protein. Of about 580,000 distinct CDR3 sequences in the sample, about 43% were seen once. Sample: peripheral blood or thyroid tissue (not recorded which). These receptors were collected from a young woman with Graves' hyperthyroidism.

The CDR3 DNA reads TGTGCCAGCAGCAGGGAGGGACAGGACCCCTACGAGCAGTACTTC. Encoded protein: CASSREGQDPYEQYF. The rearrangement joins TRBV7-6 to TRBJ2-7; weak D call: TRBD1 (8 bases). The ends were cut back, 5 bases at V and 2 bases at J, with 16 bases in the middle. Germline values: CDR1 SGHVS, CDR2 FNYEAQ. This CDR3 spans 15 amino acids.

Many counts were recorded for this clonotype. The V call is TRBV29-1, the J call TRBJ1-4; D is uncertain. With 6 bases removed from V and 5 bases from J, the gap between germline ends came to 7 bases. Germline CDR1 is SQVTM and CDR2 is ANQGSEA. This CDR3 spans 11 amino acids. The CDR3 coding sequence is TGCAGCGTGGAAACGAATGAAAAACTGTTTTTT. Its protein product is CSVETNEKLFF.

Many counts were recorded for this clonotype. The V call is TRBV24-1, the J call TRBJ2-2; possible D gene TRBD1, 6 bases. CDR3 length: 17 residues. CDR1 is KGHDR and CDR2 is SFDVKD in the germline V gene. Deletions cut 3 bases from V and 4 bases from J, with 17 bases between. In nucleotides, the CDR3 is TGTGCCACCAGTGATCCCGGGACACGAAGGTCCACCGGGGAGCTGTTTTTT. It specifies CATSDPGTRRSTGELFF.

The chain couples TRBV15 to TRBJ1-1; D gene uncertain. Germline-derived CDR1 and CDR2 are LNHNV and YYDKDF (reference sequence). This CDR3 spans 15 amino acids. V shed 3 bases and J shed 0 bases, with 11 bases lying between them. The CDR3 DNA reads TGTGCCACCAGCAGTGAATGGCCTCTGAACACTGAAGCTTTCTTT. Translating it yields CATSSEWPLNTEAFF.

The chain uses TRBV20-1 and TRBJ2-5; TRBD1 or TRBD2 may be the D gene (5 bases each). V lost 2 bases and J lost 4, with 11 bases in between. Germline CDR1 reads DFQATT; CDR2 reads SNEGSKA (reference sequence). This CDR3 comprises 13 residues. The CDR3 nucleotides are TGCAGTGCTAGACGGGGCGGCGGAGAGACCCAGTACTTC. Protein sequence: CSARRGGGETQYF.

CDR3 coding DNA: TGTGCCAGCTCACCACCCCTTCGACCCGGGTCTGACGAGCAGTACTTC. Translation gives CASSPPLRPGSDEQYF. V gene TRBV27 combines with J gene TRBJ2-7; the D is unclear. Per germline, CDR1 MNHEY and CDR2 SMNVEV (reference sequence). V lost 8 bases and J lost 5, with 25 bases in between. The CDR3 contains 16 residues.

The chain combines TRBV7-9 with TRBJ1-5; D call uncertain. The V end was cut by 3 bases, the J end by 14 bases, with 26 bases between. CDR3 size: 16 residues. CDR1 SEHNR and CDR2 FQNEAQ come from the germline V gene (reference sequence). CDR3 bases: TGTGCCAGCAGCTTCCTCAAAGGGTCCCGCCTAGGCAATGAGCATTTT. It codes for CASSFLKGSRLGNEHF.

Worth noting for this clonotype: A junction end diverges from the germline sequence, so it may reflect a read error. The CDR3 is CASSLVVGGRPYGQYF. In nucleotides, the CDR3 is TGTGCCAGCAGCCTCGTTGTGGGCGGGAGGCCCTACGGGCAGTACTTC. The rearrangement uses TRBV7-2 and TRBJ2-7; 8 bases are a match to TRBD2. Germline V gives CDR1 SGHTA, CDR2 FQGNSA. This CDR3 spans 16 amino acids.

This clonotype has at least ten counts. V is TRBV5-6 and J is TRBJ2-7; no clear D gene. This CDR3 contains 13 residues. The germline V and J ends were trimmed by 4 bases and 1 base, with 9 bases remaining between them. Germline lookup yields CDR1 SGHDT and CDR2 YYEEEE. The CDR3 protein is CASSPVLSYEQYF. The CDR3 nucleotides read TGTGCCAGCAGCCCCGTCCTTTCCTACGAGCAGTACTTC. The complete variable domain, with remaining parts taken from reference TRBV5-6 and TRBJ2-7, reads DAGVTQSPTHLIKTRGQQVTLRCSPKSGHDTVSWYQQALGQGPQFIFQYYEEEERQRGNFPDRFSGHQFPNYSSELNVNALLLGDSALYLCASSPVLSYEQYFGPGTRLTVT.

This clonotype was observed at least ten times. The V call is TRBV29-1, the J call TRBJ1-1; 9 positions match TRBD1. The CDR3 loop spans 13 amino acids. Trimming took 7 bases from V and 11 from J; bases not matched to a gene: 14. Germline-derived CDR1 and CDR2 are SQVTM and ANQGSEA. The CDR3 region is CSADRGDLRGAFF. The CDR3 region has the DNA TGCAGCGCAGACAGGGGGGACCTTCGTGGGGCTTTCTTT. Full variable domain (remainder filled in from reference TRBV29-1 and TRBJ1-1): SAVISQKPSRDICQRGTSLTIQCQVDSQVTMMFWYRQQPGQSLTLIATANQGSEATYESGFVIDKFPISRPNLTFSTLTVSNMSPEDSSIYLCSADRGDLRGAFFGQGTRLTVV.

The chain couples TRBV2 to TRBJ2-2; the match to TRBD2 covers 7 bases. The CDR3 contains 15 residues. Germline CDR1 and CDR2: SNHLY and FYNNEI. V shed 2 bases, J shed 5 bases, and the junction held 5 bases outside the gene matches. CDR3 in DNA: TGTGCCAGCAGTGAAACCAGCGGGAAGACCGGGGAGCTGTTTTTT. Its protein is CASSETSGKTGELFF.

This clonotype was seen many times. This sequence joins TRBV2 and TRBJ1-6; 9 bases map to TRBD1. This CDR3 comprises 14 residues. Germline CDR1 SNHLY, CDR2 FYNNEI. V dropped 6 bases and J dropped 7; count of bases not matched to a gene: 4. In nucleotides, the CDR3 is TGTGCCAGCAGAAGACAGGGGGTAAATTCACCCCTCCACTTT. This gives the protein CASRRQGVNSPLHF.

The sample holds a few counts of this clonotype. A much larger clone sits a single nucleotide away, making a read error possible. The CDR3 carries no conserved terminal phenylalanine or tryptophan, so it likely arises from a read error. The chain combines TRBV6-5 with TRBJ1-1, with a weak D call TRBD1 (5 bases). The CDR3 totals 13 residues. The germline V and J ends were trimmed by 5 bases and 7 bases, with 14 bases remaining between them. The germline V gene has CDR1 MNHEY and CDR2 SVGAGI. The CDR3 bases are TGTGCCAGCAGTGAAGTGCCAGGGTTTGAAGCTTTCCTT. Its translation is CASSEVPGFEAFL.

In this sample, this clonotype turned up once. Mismatch with germline at one junction end may stem from a read error. The V gene is TRBV6-4, the J gene TRBJ1-2; D possibly corresponds to TRBD1 (6 bases). This CDR3 comprises 13 residues. Germline CDR1 MRHNA, CDR2 SNTAGT. CDR3 in DNA: TGTGCCACCAGTGACCGACAGGAGGAGGGCTACACCTTC. This gives the protein CATSDRQEEGYTF.

V gene TRBV10-3 combines with J gene TRBJ1-1; unclear D gene. V was cut by 0 bases and J by 14 bases, with 13 bases left in between. This CDR3 contains 12 residues. Germline values: CDR1 ENHRY, CDR2 SYGVKD. DNA for the CDR3: TGTGCCATCAGTGAGTCTTGGGATGAGCAGTTCTTT. Encoded protein: CAISESWDEQFF.

This clonotype showed up many times. The gene calls are TRBV7-2 and TRBJ2-5; TRBD2 aligns across 9 bases. Per the germline V gene, CDR1 is SGHTA and CDR2 is FQGNSA. The V gene end was trimmed by 3 bases and the J gene end by 4 bases; junction bases not matched to a gene: 12. This CDR3 has 17 amino acids. The CDR3 loop is CASSLGGVAGVSETQYF. In DNA form, the CDR3 reads TGTGCCAGCAGCTTGGGAGGGGTAGCGGGAGTCTCAGAGACCCAGTACTTC.

This clonotype was counted ten times or more. The chain recombines TRBV29-1 with TRBJ2-7, with 10 bases identical to TRBD2. The V gene end was trimmed by 5 bases and the J gene end by 5 bases; junction bases not matched to a gene: 6. CDR1 and CDR2 (germline): SQVTM, ANQGSEA. The CDR3 loop spans 13 amino acids. CDR3 protein: CSVRSSGGDEQYF. The DNA for the CDR3 is TGCAGCGTTCGGTCTAGCGGGGGCGACGAGCAGTACTTC.

Turning to this clonotype: One junction end disagrees with the germline gene, perhaps due to a read error. The rearrangement uses TRBV20-1 and TRBJ2-1; D unclear. The V gene's germline CDR1 is DFQATT and CDR2 SNEGSKA (reference sequence). The CDR3 sequence is 12 residues long. CDR3 amino acids: CSVTHSYDEQFF. CDR3 sequence (DNA): TGCAGTGTTACGCACTCCTACGATGAGCAGTTCTTC.

The chain joins TRBV11-2 to TRBJ2-5; 7 bases are a match to TRBD2. The CDR3 spans 14 residues. Germline V gives CDR1 SGHAT, CDR2 FQNNGV. Trimming took 0 bases from V and 3 from J; bases not matched to a gene: 1. As DNA, the CDR3 is TGTGCCAGCAGCTTAGAGGGGAGGGAAGAGACCCAGTACTTC. Protein sequence: CASSLEGREETQYF.

The chain carries TRBV7-9 and TRBJ2-5, with unresolved D. Deletions cut 3 bases from V and 2 bases from J, with 7 bases between. The CDR3 loop spans 13 amino acids. Per the germline V gene, CDR1 is SEHNR and CDR2 is FQNEAQ (reference sequence). CDR3 sequence (DNA): TGTGCCAGCAGCTTCAGCATTCAAGAGACCCAGTACTTC. Translation gives CASSFSIQETQYF.

The chain links TRBV29-1 to TRBJ2-6; 7 bases are shared with TRBD1. Germline CDR1 is SQVTM and CDR2 is ANQGSEA. The CDR3 covers 15 residues. With 5 bases clipped from V and 0 bases from J, the junction kept 4 bases outside the gene matches. In DNA, the CDR3 is TGCAGCGTTAGACAGGGAAACTCTGGGGCCAACGTCCTGACTTTC. Residues: CSVRQGNSGANVLTF.

The chain is built from TRBV7-3 and TRBJ2-7; 10 nucleotides align to TRBD2. The CDR3 consists of 11 residues. CDR1 and CDR2 from the germline V gene are SGHTA and FQGTGA. DNA of the CDR3: TGTGCCAGCAGCTTCTCTAGCGGGAGTTACGTA. As protein: CASSFSSGSYV.

V gene TRBV4-3 combines with J gene TRBJ1-3, with D uncertain. CDR1 LGHNA and CDR2 YSLEER come from the germline V gene. This CDR3 is built from 13 residues. Trimming left V 4 bases short and J 4 bases short, with 8 bases between. CDR3 region: CASSLSEGNTIYF. The DNA for the CDR3 is TGCGCCAGCAGCCTGTCGGAGGGAAACACCATATATTTT.

This clonotype was counted many times. This chain joins TRBV25-1 and TRBJ2-3, with 13 bases identical to TRBD2. CDR3 length: 14 residues. V lost 6 bases, J lost 3 bases, and 0 bases stayed unmatched. CDR1 is MGHDK and CDR2 is SYGVNS in the germline V gene. The CDR3 sequence is CASRTSGRTDTQYF. In DNA, the CDR3 is TGTGCCAGCAGGACTAGCGGGAGGACAGATACGCAGTATTTT.

A word on this clonotype: This may be a read error: a much more frequent sequence differs by one nucleotide. This sequence joins TRBV7-2 and TRBJ2-7, with TRBD2 matching over 13 bases. CDR3 length: 19 residues. Per germline, CDR1 SGHTA and CDR2 FQGNSA. The CDR3 DNA is TGTGCCAGCAACTTAGGAAGGGGTAGGACTAGCGGGAGCTCCTACGAGCAGTACTTC. It codes for CASNLGRGRTSGSSYEQYF. Combining the CDR3 with reference TRBV7-2 and TRBJ2-7 gives the whole variable domain GAGVSQSPSNKVTEKGKDVELRCDPISGHTALYWYRQSLGQGLEFLIYFQGNSAPDKSGLPSDRFSAERTGGSVSTLTIQRTQQEDSAVYLCASNLGRGRTSGSSYEQYFGPGTRLTVT.